The T cell receptor (beta chain) described here comes from a study of response to subunit inactivated influenza vaccine. Notes on the study in general: Authors suggested each seasonal influenza vaccination recruits few new T cells.

This CDR3 comprises 14 residues. V lost 6 bases to trimming and J lost 5 bases; unmatched junction nucleotides: 9. Germline CDR1 reads SGHRS; CDR2 reads YFSETQ. TCRdb recomputed calls from the RT-PCR reads with MiXCR, one row per CDR3 protein. The sample includes approximately 500,000 distinct CDR3 sequences, 13% of them seen just once. This clonotype was detected only a few times. Its cognate antigen is unknown. This TCR was sampled from a man aged 50 to 59 who received an inactivated influenza vaccine. The chain uses TRBV5-1 and TRBJ2-5; 8 nucleotides match TRBD2. This sample comprised PBMCs from blood, obtained roughly 48 days after vaccination. The CDR3 here is CASKEPGGSETQYF. The DNA of the CDR3 is TGCGCCAGCAAGGAACCGGGGGGGTCTGAGACCCAGTACTTC.